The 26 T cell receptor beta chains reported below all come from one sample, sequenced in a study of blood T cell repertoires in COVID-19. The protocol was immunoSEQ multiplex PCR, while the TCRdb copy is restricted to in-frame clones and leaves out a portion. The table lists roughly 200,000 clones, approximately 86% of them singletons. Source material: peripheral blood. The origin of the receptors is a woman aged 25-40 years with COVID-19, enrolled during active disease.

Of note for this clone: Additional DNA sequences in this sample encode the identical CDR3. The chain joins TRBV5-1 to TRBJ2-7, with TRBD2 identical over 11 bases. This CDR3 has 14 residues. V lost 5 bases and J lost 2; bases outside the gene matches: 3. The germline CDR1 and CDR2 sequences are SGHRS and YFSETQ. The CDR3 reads CASSLAGGTYEQYF. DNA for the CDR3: TGCGCCAGCAGTCTAGCGGGAGGCACCTACGAGCAGTACTTC.

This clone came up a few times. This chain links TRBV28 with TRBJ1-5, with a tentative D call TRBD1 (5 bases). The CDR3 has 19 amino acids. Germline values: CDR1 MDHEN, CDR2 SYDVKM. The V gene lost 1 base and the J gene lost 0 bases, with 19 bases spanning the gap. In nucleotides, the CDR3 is TGTGCCAGCAGTTTATTAGGGACTGGCGGGCGCTATAGCAATCAGCCCCAGCATTTT. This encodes CASSLLGTGGRYSNQPQHF.

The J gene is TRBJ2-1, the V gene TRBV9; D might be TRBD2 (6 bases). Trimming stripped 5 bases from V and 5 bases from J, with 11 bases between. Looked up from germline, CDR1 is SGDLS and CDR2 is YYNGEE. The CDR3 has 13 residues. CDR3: CASSSGDNNEQFF. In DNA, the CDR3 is TGTGCCAGCAGTTCGGGAGACAACAATGAGCAGTTCTTC.

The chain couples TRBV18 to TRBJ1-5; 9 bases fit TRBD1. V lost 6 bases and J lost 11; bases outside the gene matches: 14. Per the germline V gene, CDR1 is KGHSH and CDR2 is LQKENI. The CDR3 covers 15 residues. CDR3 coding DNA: TGTGCCAGCTCTGAACCGGGACAGGGAATTGAGGCCCAGCATTTT. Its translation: CASSEPGQGIEAQHF.

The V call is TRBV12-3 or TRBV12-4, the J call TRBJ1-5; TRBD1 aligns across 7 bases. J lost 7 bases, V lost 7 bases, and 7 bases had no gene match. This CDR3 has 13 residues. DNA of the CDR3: TGTGCCAGCACTACAGGGGTTAGCCAGCCCCAGCATTTT. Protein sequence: CASTTGVSQPQHF.

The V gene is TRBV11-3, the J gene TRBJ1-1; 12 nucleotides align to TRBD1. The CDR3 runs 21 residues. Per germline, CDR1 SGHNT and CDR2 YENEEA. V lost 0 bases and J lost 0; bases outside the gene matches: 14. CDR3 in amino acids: CASSLDSWGTGGLSMNTEAFF. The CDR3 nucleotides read TGTGCCAGCAGCTTAGATTCTTGGGGGACAGGGGGCCTTAGTATGAACACTGAAGCTTTCTTT.

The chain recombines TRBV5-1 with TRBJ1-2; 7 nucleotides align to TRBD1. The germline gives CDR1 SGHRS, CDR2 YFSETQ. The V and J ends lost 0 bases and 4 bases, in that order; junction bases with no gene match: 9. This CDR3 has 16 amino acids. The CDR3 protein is CASSLAIGTESYGYTF. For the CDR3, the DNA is TGCGCCAGCAGCTTGGCCATAGGGACAGAGAGCTATGGCTACACCTTC.

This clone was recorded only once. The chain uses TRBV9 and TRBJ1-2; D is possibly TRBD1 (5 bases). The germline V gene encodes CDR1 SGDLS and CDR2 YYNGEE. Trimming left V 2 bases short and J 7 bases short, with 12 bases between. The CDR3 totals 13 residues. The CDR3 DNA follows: TGTGCCAGCAGCGTGGGGGGGTTGGCTGGCTACACCTTC. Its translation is CASSVGGLAGYTF.

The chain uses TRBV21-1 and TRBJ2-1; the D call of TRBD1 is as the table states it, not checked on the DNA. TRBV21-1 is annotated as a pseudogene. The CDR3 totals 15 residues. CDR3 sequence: CASSRGTGDPNEQFF. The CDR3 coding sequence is TGTGCCAGCAGCCGCGGGACAGGGGACCCCAATGAGCAGTTCTTC.

The CDR3 bases are TGTGCCAGCAGCCCACCCCGACAGGGTCCCTACGAGCAGTACTTC. This translates into CASSPPRQGPYEQYF. The gene calls are TRBV7-9 and TRBJ2-7; 7 bases fit TRBD1. Germline CDR1 and CDR2: SEHNR and FQNEAQ (reference sequence). V was clipped by 5 bases and J by 2 bases; unmatched bases: 9. The CDR3 is made up of 15 amino acids.

The CDR3 loop reads CAWSVRNRIPPLHF. Written as DNA, the CDR3 is TGTGCCTGGAGTGTACGGAACAGGATCCCACCCCTCCACTTT. The chain has TRBV30 and TRBJ1-6, with a weak D call TRBD1 (5 bases). Germline V gene data show CDR1 as GTSNPN and CDR2 as SVGIG (reference sequence). Trimming took off 0 bases at V and 11 bases at J, with 14 bases between the two ends. This CDR3 comprises 14 residues.

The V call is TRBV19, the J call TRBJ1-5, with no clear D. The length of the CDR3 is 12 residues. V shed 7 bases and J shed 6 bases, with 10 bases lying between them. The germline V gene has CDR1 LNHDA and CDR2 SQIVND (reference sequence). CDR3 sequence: CASIGGRQPQHF. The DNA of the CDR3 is TGTGCCAGTATAGGAGGACGTCAGCCCCAGCATTTT.

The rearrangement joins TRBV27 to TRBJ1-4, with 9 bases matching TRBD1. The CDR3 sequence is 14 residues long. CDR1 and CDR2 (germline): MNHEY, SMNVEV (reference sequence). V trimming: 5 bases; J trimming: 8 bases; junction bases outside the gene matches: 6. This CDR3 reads CASSTPGQGEKLFF. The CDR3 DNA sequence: TGTGCCAGCAGTACTCCGGGACAGGGCGAAAAACTGTTTTTT. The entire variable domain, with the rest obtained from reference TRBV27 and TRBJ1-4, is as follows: EAQVTQNPRYLITVTGKKLTVTCSQNMNHEYMSWYRQDPGLGLRQIYYSMNVEVTDKGDVPEGYKVSRKEKRNFPLILESPSPNQTSLYFCASSTPGQGEKLFFGSGTQLSVL.

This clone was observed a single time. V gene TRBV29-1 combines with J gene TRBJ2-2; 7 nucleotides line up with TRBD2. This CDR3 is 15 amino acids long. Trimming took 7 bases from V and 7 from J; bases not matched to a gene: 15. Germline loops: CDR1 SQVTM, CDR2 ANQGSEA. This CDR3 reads CSAKRGGRSGGELFF. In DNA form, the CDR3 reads TGCAGCGCAAAACGGGGCGGGAGAAGTGGCGGGGAGCTGTTTTTT.

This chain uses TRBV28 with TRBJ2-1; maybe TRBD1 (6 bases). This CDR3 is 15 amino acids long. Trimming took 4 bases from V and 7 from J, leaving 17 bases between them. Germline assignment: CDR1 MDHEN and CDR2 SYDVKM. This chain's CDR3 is CASSSGTSGRNEQFF. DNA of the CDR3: TGTGCCAGCAGTTCCGGGACATCGGGCCGTAATGAGCAGTTCTTC. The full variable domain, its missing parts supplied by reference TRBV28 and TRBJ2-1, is DVKVTQSSRYLVKRTGEKVFLECVQDMDHENMFWYRQDPGLGLRLIYFSYDVKMKEKGDIPEGYSVSREKKERFSLILESASTNQTSMYLCASSSGTSGRNEQFFGPGTRLTVL.

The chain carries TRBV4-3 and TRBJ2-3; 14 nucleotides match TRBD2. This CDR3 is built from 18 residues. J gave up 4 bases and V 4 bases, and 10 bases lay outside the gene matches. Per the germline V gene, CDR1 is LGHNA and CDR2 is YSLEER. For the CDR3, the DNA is TGCGCCAGCAGCCTAATGAGAGGGACTAGCGGGGGTTCAGATACGCAGTATTTT. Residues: CASSLMRGTSGGSDTQYF.

Written as DNA, the CDR3 is TGTGCCAGCAGCACGGAGGGCACTGAAGCTTTCTTT. Protein sequence: CASSTEGTEAFF. This rearrangement joins TRBV5-4 to TRBJ1-1; D unresolved. Per the germline V gene, CDR1 is SGHNT and CDR2 is YYREEE (reference sequence). The ends were cut back, 4 bases at V and 4 bases at J, with 8 bases in the middle. The CDR3 has 12 residues.

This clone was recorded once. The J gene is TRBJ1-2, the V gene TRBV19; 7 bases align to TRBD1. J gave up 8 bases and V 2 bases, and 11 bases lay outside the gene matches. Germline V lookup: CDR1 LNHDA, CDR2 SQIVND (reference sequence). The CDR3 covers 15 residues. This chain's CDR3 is CASSIPLGTALGYTF. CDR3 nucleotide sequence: TGTGCCAGTAGTATACCCTTGGGGACAGCCTTAGGCTACACCTTC.

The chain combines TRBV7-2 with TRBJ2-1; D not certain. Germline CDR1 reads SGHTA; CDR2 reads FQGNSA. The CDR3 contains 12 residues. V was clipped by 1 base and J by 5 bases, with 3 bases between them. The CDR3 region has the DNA TGTGCCAGCAGCTTAGGGCACAATGAGCAGTTCTTC. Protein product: CASSLGHNEQFF.

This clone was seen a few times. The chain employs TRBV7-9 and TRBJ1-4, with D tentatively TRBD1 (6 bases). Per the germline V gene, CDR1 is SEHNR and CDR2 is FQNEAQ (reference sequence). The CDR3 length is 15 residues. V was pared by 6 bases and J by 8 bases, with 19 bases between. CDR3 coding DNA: TGTGCCAGCAGTTTGGGGGCCAGGGTTGGGGAAAAACTGTTTTTT. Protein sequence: CASSLGARVGEKLFF.

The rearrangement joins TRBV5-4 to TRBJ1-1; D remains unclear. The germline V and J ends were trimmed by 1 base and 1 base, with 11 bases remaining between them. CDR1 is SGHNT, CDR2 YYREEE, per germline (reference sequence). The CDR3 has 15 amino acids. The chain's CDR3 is CASSLLGRENTEAFF. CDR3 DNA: TGTGCCAGCAGCTTGTTGGGGAGGGAGAACACTGAAGCTTTCTTT. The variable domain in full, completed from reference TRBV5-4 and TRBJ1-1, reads ETGVTQSPTHLIKTRGQQVTLRCSSQSGHNTVSWYQQALGQGPQFIFQYYREEENGRGNFPPRFSGLQFPNYSSELNVNALELDDSALYLCASSLLGRENTEAFFGQGTRLTVV.

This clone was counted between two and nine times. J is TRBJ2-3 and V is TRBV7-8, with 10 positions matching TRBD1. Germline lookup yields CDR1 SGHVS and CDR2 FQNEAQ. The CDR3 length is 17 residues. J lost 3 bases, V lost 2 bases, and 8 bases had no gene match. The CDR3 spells CASSLRLTGQGTDTQYF. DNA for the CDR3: TGTGCCAGCAGCTTAAGATTAACGGGACAGGGGACAGATACGCAGTATTTT.

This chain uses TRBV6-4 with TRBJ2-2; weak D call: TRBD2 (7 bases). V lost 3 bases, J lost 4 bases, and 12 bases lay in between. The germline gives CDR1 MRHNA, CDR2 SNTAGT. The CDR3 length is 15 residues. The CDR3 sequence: CASSEEGGTTGELFF. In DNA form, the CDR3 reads TGTGCCAGCAGTGAGGAGGGGGGGACCACCGGGGAGCTGTTTTTT.

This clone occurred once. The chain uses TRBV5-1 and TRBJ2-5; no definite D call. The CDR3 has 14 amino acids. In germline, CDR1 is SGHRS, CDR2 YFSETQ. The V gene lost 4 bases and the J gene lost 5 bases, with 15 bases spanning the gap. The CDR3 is CASSLNSDYETQYF. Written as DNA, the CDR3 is TGCGCCAGCAGCCTAAACTCCGATTACGAGACCCAGTACTTC.

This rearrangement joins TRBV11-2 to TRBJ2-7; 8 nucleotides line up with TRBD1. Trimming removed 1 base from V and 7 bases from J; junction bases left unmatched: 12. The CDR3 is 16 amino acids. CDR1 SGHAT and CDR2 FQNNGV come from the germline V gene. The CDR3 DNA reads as TGTGCCAGCAGCTTAGTGGGGCAGGGGGCGTCAGGAGAGCAGTACTTC. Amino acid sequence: CASSLVGQGASGEQYF.

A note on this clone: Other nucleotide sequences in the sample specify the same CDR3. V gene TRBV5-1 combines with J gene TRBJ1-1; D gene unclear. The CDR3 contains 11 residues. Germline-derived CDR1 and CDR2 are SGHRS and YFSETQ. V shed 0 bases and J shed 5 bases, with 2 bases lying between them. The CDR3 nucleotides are TGCGCCAGCAGCTTGGCTACTGAAGCTTTCTTT. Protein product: CASSLATEAFF.